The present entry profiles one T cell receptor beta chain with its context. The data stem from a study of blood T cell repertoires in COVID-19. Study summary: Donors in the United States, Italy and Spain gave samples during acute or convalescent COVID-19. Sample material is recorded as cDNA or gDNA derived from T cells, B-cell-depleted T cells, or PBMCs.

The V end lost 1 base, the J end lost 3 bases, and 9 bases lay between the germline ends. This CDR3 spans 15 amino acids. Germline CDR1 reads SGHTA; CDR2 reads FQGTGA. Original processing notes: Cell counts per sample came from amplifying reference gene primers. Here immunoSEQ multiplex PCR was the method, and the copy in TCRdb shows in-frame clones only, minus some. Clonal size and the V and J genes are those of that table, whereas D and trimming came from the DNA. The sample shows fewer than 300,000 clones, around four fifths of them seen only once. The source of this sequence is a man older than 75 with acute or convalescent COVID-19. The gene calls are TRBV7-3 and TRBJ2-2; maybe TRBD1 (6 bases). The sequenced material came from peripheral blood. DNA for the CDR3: TGTGCCAGCAGCTTAATGGGGGCTCACACCGGGGAGCTGTTTTTT. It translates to CASSLMGAHTGELFF.